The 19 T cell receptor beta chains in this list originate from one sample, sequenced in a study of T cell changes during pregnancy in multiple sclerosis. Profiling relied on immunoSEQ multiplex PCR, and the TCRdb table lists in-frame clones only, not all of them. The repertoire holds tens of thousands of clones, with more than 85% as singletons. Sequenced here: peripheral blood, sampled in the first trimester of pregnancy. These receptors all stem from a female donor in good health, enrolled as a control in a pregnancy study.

The CDR3 sequence is CASSVASGSDLFPTEQFF. CDR3 coding DNA: TGTGCCAGCAGCGTAGCGAGCGGGAGTGATCTCTTTCCGACTGAGCAGTTCTTC. V usage is TRBV9 and J usage is TRBJ2-1, with 8 bases matching TRBD2. The V gene's germline CDR1 is SGDLS and CDR2 YYNGEE. The CDR3 has 18 amino acids. With 0 bases clipped from V and 9 bases from J, the junction kept 17 bases outside the gene matches.

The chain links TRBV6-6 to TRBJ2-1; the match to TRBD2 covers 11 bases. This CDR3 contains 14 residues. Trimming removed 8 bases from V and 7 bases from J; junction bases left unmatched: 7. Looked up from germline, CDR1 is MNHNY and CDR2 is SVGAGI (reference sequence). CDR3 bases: TGTGCCAGCCGGCCTAGCGGGAGGCATAATGAGCAGTTCTTC. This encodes CASRPSGRHNEQFF.

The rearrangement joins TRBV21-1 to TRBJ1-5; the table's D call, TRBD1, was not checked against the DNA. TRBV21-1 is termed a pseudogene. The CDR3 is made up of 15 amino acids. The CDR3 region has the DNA TGTGCCAGCAGCAAAACTCAGGGGCTGGGGCAGCCCCAGCATTTT. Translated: CASSKTQGLGQPQHF.

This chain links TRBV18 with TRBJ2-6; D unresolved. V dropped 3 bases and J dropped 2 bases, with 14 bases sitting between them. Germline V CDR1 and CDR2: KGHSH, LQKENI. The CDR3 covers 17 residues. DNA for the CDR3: TGTGCCAGCTCACCGGTATCTGGGCAAACTGGGGCCAACGTCCTGACTTTC. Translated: CASSPVSGQTGANVLTF.

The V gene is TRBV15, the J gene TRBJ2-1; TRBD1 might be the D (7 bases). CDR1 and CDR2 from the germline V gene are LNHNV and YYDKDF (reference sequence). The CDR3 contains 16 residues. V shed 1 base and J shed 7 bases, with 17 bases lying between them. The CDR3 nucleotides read TGTGCCACCAGCAGAGCCGACTCGACAGGGAGGAATGAGCAGTTCTTC. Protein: CATSRADSTGRNEQFF.

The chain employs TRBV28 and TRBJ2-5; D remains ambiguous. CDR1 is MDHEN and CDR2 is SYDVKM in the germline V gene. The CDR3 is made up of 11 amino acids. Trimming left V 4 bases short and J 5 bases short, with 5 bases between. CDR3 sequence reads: CASSYLETQYF. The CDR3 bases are TGTGCCAGCAGTTATCTGGAGACCCAGTACTTC.

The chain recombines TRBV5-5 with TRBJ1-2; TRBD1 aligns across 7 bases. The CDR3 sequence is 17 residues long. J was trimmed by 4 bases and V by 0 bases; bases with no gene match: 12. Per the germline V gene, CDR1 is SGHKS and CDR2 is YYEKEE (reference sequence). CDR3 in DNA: TGTGCCAGCAGCTTGGCTTGGGACAGTTCTTCGCGCTATGGCTACACCTTC. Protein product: CASSLAWDSSSRYGYTF. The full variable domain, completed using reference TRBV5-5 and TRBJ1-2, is DAGVTQSPTHLIKTRGQQVTLRCSPISGHKSVSWYQQVLGQGPQFIFQYYEKEERGRGNFPDRFSARQFPNYSSELNVNALLLGDSALYLCASSLAWDSSSRYGYTFGSGTRLTVV.

CDR3 residues: CASSGTDSYEQYF. CDR3 sequence (DNA): TGTGCCAGCAGTGGGACAGACTCCTACGAGCAGTACTTC. This chain links TRBV27 with TRBJ2-7; 7 nucleotides align to TRBD1. V was pared by 5 bases and J by 0 bases, with 1 base of the junction left unmatched. CDR3 length: 13 residues. Looked up from germline, CDR1 is MNHEY and CDR2 is SMNVEV (reference sequence).

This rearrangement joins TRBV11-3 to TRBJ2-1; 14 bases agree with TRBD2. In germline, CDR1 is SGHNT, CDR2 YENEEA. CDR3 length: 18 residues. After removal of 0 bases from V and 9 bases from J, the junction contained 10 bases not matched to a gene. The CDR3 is CASSLDRTSGRLICEQFF. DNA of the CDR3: TGTGCCAGCAGCTTAGATCGGACTAGCGGGAGGTTGATTTGTGAGCAGTTCTTC.

The CDR3 sequence is CASTPGRVPSNQPQHF. The CDR3 bases are TGTGCCAGTACCCCCGGCAGGGTTCCGAGCAATCAGCCCCAGCATTTT. The chain links TRBV19 to TRBJ1-5, with D perhaps matching TRBD1 (5 bases). Germline CDR1 and CDR2: LNHDA and SQIVND (reference sequence). The CDR3 consists of 16 residues. The V gene lost 7 bases and the J gene lost 1 base, with 17 bases spanning the gap.

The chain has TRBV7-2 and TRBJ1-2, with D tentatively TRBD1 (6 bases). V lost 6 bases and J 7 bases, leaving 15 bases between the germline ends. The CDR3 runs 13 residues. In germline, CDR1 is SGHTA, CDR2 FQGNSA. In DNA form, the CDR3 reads TGTGCCAGCAGTTACATGGGGGCATCTGGCTACACCTTC. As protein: CASSYMGASGYTF.

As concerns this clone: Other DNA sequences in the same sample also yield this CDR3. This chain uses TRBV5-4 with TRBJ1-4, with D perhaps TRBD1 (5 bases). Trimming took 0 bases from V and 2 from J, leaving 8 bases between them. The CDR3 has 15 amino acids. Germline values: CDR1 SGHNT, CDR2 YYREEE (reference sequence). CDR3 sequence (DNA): TGTGCCAGCAGCTTGGCTGGGGGGACTAATGAAAAACTGTTTTTT. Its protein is CASSLAGGTNEKLFF.

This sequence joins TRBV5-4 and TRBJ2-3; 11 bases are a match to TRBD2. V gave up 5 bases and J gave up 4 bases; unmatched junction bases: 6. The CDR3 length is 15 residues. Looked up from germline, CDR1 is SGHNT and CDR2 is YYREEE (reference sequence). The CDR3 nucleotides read TGTGCCAGCAGGTCAATAGCGGGAGGGCCAGATACGCAGTATTTT. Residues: CASRSIAGGPDTQYF.

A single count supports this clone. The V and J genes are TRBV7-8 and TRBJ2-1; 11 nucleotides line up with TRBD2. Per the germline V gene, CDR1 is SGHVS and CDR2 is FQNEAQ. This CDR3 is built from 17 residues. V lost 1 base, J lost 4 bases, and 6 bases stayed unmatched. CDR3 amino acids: CASSLGLTSGSYNEQFF. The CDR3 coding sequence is TGTGCCAGCAGCTTAGGACTCACTAGCGGGAGTTACAATGAGCAGTTCTTC.

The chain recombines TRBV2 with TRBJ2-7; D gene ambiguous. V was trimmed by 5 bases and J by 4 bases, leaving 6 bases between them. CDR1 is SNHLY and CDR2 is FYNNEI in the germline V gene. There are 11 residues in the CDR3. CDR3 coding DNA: TGTGCCAGCAGTAGCCTATACGAGCAGTACTTC. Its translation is CASSSLYEQYF.

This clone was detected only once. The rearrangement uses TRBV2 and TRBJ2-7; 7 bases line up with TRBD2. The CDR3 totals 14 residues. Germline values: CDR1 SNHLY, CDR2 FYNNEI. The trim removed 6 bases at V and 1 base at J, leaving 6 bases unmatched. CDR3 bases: TGTGCCAGCAGGGAGGCTAGCGGATCCTACGAGCAGTACTTC. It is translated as CASREASGSYEQYF.

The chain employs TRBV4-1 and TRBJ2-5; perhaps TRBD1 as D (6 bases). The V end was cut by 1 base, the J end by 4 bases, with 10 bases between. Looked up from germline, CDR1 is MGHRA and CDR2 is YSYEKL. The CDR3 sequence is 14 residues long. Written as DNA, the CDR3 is TGCGCCAGCAGCCAAGTTACCAGGGGAGAGACCCAGTACTTC. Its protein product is CASSQVTRGETQYF.

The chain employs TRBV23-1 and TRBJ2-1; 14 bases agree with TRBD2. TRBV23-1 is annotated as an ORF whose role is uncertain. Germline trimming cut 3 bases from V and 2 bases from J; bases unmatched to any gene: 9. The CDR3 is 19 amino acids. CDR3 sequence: CASSHRRTSGRPTYNEQFF. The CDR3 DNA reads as TGCGCCAGCAGTCACCGTAGGACTAGCGGGAGGCCTACCTACAATGAGCAGTTCTTC.

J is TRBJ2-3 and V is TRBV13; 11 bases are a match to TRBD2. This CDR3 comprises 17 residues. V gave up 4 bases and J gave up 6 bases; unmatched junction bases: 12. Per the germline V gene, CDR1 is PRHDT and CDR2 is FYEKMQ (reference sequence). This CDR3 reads CASSSTLTSGSPDTQYF. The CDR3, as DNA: TGTGCCAGCAGCTCCACGCTAACTAGCGGGAGTCCCGATACGCAGTATTTT.